This T cell receptor beta chain was documented in a study of OX40 agonist ivuxolimab in advanced cancers. Turning to the overall study: Ivuxolimab was a fully human IgG2 agonistic monoclonal antibody targeting the costimulatory receptor OX40 (CD134). Intravenous ivuxolimab was administered to patients every 2 weeks at six dose levels: 0.01, 0.1, 0.3, 1.5, 3 and 10 mg/kg. Of the roughly 50 dose-escalation patients, hepatocellular carcinoma was present in roughly 19, melanoma in approximately 15, renal cell carcinoma in 9 and head and neck cancer in 9. The dose-escalation cohort was roughly 87% male with a mean age of approximately 59 years, ranging from about 23 to 85. Prior anti-PD-1, anti-PD-L1 or anti-CTLA-4 therapy was permitted, and checkpoint inhibitors had been received by 40% to 50% of dose-escalation patients. Three dose-escalation patients achieved partial responses, one with hepatocellular carcinoma and two with cutaneous melanoma. Peripheral TCRbeta sequencing aimed to test whether ivuxolimab altered TCR sequence diversity and caused clonal T-cell expansion. The paper covers the monotherapy dose-escalation part of the phase I ivuxolimab trial, which included N of about 50 patients. The paper as a whole reports these results and caveats: At doses from 0.1 to 3.0 mg/kg, clonal expansion was seen in both CD4+ and CD8+ blood T cells between baseline and week 6. The antigen specificity of the clonally expanded peripheral T cells was not determined. Partial responders in the 0.1-3.0 mg/kg groups had among the lowest normalized peripheral clonal expansion, especially among CD8+ T cells. After ivuxolimab, more expanded clones were found on average in CD8+ T cells than in CD4+ T cells. Low levels of normalized T-cell clonal expansion were also shown by some nonresponding patients.

Note on this clone: Which antigen it targets is not known. The input lacks base qualities; no much larger clone sits a single base away.

To sequence the TCRbeta CDR3 region, genomic DNA was isolated from the sorted cells. TCRbeta CDR3 regions were sequenced using the immunoSEQ Assay. Held by TCRdb, this immuneACCESS table contains in-frame sequences only and omits some clones. Under half of the omission traces to an unresolved V gene where checked; the cause of the rest is unknown. This sample holds 13,000 or so clones; approximately 80% were observed only once. 36% of the sample lies in the top ten. Spanning cysteine to phenylalanine, the CDR3 consists of 14 amino acids. Only CDR3 DNA remains: 42 bases, in frame from the first base. From V the trimming removes 3 bases and from J it removes 8 bases, while the gene matches leave 8 bases of the junction unaccounted for. The germline V gene yields SGDLS for CDR1 and YYNGEE for CDR2. The trial excluded patients who had a history of autoimmune disease or who were on systemic immunosuppression. In every dose cohort, peripheral blood was drawn for TCR sequencing at baseline, cycle 4 day 1, and cycle 7 day 1. The samples were drawn from a first-in-human, open-label, multicenter phase I dose-escalation trial of ivuxolimab. Adults with locally advanced or metastatic melanoma, renal cell carcinoma, hepatocellular carcinoma or head and neck squamous cell carcinoma were enrolled in the trial. Before TCR sequencing, CD4+ T cells and CD8+ T cells from peripheral blood were sorted into separate populations.

This receptor was taken from an adult with an advanced solid tumor such as melanoma, head and neck, liver or kidney cancer. The source material was CD4+ or CD8+ T cells sorted from blood, sampled in a trial of the OX40 agonist ivuxolimab. This chain is built from TRBV9 and TRBJ2-1, with TRBD1 matching 7 junction bases. The DNA sequence is given as TGTGCCAGCAGCGCCCAAGACAGGGCCGATGAGCAGTTCTTC. Translated, it gives CASSAQDRADEQFF.